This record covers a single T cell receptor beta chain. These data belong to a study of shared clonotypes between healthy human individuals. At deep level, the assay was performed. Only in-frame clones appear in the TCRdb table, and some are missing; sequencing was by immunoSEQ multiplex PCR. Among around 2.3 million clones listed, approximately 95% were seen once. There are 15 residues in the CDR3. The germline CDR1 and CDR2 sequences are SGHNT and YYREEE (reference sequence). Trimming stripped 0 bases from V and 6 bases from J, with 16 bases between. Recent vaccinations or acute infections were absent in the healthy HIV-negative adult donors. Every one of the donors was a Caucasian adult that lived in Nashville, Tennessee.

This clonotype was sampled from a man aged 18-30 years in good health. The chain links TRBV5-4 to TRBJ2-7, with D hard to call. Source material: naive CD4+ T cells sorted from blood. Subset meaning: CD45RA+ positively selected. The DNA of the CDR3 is TGTGCCAGCAGCTTGGCCCCTTTACCAACCAGCGAGCAGTACTTC. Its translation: CASSLAPLPTSEQYF.